This T cell receptor (beta chain) stems from a study of OX40 agonist ivuxolimab in advanced cancers. The repertoire was sequenced with immunoSEQ multiplex PCR; TCRdb's copy has only in-frame clones and lacks some. Altogether tens of thousands of clones are present, 80% to 90% being singletons, with the ten largest covering more than 30%. Trimming stripped 11 bases from V and 7 bases from J, with 14 bases between. CDR1 is SNHLY, CDR2 FYNNEI, per germline. The CDR3 is 11 amino acids. This sequence was found in an adult with an advanced solid tumor such as melanoma, head and neck, liver or kidney cancer. Sequences were derived from CD4+ or CD8+ T cells sorted from blood, sampled in a trial of the OX40 agonist ivuxolimab. The chain employs TRBV2 and TRBJ1-2; D ambiguous. DNA of the CDR3: TGTGCCCGCCGGATCTCCAGTGGCTACACCTTC. It is translated as CARRISSGYTF.